This entry concerns a single T cell receptor beta chain. Participants came from around 25 US areas, aged roughly 18 to 100 years. Either two negative PCRs, clearance, or symptom resolution qualified Cohort 3 donors as recovered. The sample comes from a study of blood T cell repertoires in COVID-19. Study-wide context: Both acute and convalescent COVID-19 samples were obtained from the United States, Italy and Spain.

Some clones are missing from TCRdb's copy, which holds only in-frame ones; the method was immunoSEQ multiplex PCR. Here the sample spans 260,000 or so clones, about nine tenths being singletons. The origin of this receptor is a man younger than 35 who had recovered from COVID-19. The sample taken for sequencing was PBMCs or T cells enriched from blood (not recorded which).

This CDR3 reads CAWRGGAGGPFHEQFF. Here the CDR3 DNA reads TGTGCCTGGAGGGGAGGAGCGGGAGGGCCGTTTCATGAGCAGTTCTTC. The chain couples TRBV30 to TRBJ2-1; TRBD2 aligns across 10 bases. The CDR3 has 16 residues. The junction had 13 bases not matched to a gene; V was cut back by 3 bases and J by 8 bases. Germline-derived CDR1 and CDR2 are GTSNPN and SVGIG (reference sequence).